The 30 T cell receptor beta chains in this list originate from one sample, sequenced in a study of long-term antiretroviral therapy in people with HIV. Samples were assayed with immunoSEQ v3.0 at survey level. Sequenced by immunoSEQ multiplex PCR; TCRdb stores in-frame clones only, minus some. The sample comprises more than 45,000 clones, about 86% of which are singletons, and 2.5% to 3% rests with the top ten. Specimen: unsorted PBMCs, collected 0.8 years after starting antiretroviral therapy. These receptors were taken from a woman aged 18-35 years with HIV.

The rearrangement uses TRBV4-3 and TRBJ1-2; D is uncertain. V lost 0 bases and J lost 2, with 4 bases in between. CDR3 size: 13 residues. Germline lookup yields CDR1 LGHNA and CDR2 YSLEER. In DNA, the CDR3 is TGCGCCAGCAGCCAAGATCCAAACTATGGCTACACCTTC. It is translated as CASSQDPNYGYTF.

This chain links TRBV7-3 with TRBJ1-1; no clear D gene. Germline assignment: CDR1 SGHTA and CDR2 FQGTGA. V shed 0 bases and J shed 10 bases, with 9 bases lying between them. The CDR3 consists of 12 residues. The CDR3 loop is CASSLTGCVAFF. The CDR3 DNA follows: TGTGCCAGCAGCTTAACGGGTTGTGTAGCTTTCTTT. Looking up the rest from reference TRBV7-3 and TRBJ1-1 gives the full variable domain: GAGVSQTPSNKVTEKGKYVELRCDPISGHTALYWYRQSLGQGPEFLIYFQGTGAADDSGLPNDRFFAVRPEGSVSTLKIQRTERGDSAVYLCASSLTGCVAFFGQGTRLTVV.

V is TRBV5-1 and J is TRBJ2-7; TRBD1 matches at 8 bases. V lost 9 bases to trimming and J lost 5 bases; unmatched junction nucleotides: 13. Germline V CDR1 and CDR2: SGHRS, YFSETQ. The length of the CDR3 is 14 residues. The CDR3 reads CATRGQGWSDEQYF. CDR3 DNA sequence: TGCGCCACCCGAGGACAGGGATGGTCCGACGAGCAGTACTTC.

This clone was counted only a few times. This chain connects TRBV5-4 to TRBJ1-2, with 7 bases lining up with TRBD1. The V segment lost 0 bases and the J segment 0 bases; nucleotides outside the gene matches: 5. The CDR3 has 16 amino acids. Germline V gene lookup returns CDR1 SGHNT and CDR2 YYREEE (reference sequence). This CDR3 reads CASSLARDSPNYGYTF. CDR3 bases: TGTGCCAGCAGCTTGGCCCGGGACAGCCCTAACTATGGCTACACCTTC.

This clone occurred once. The CDR3 sequence is CASTLKQGTSGKETQYF. The CDR3, as DNA: TGTGCCAGCACTCTGAAGCAGGGGACTAGCGGAAAAGAGACCCAGTACTTC. The genes are TRBV7-9 and TRBJ2-5; TRBD2 matches 11 bases. Trimming removed 7 bases from V and 3 bases from J; junction bases left unmatched: 13. The germline CDR1 and CDR2 sequences are SEHNR and FQNEAQ (reference sequence). This CDR3 comprises 17 residues.

The J gene is TRBJ2-5, the V gene TRBV28; D is possibly TRBD2 (6 bases). Germline-derived CDR1 and CDR2 are MDHEN and SYDVKM. The CDR3 is 16 residues long. Trimming cost V 3 bases and J 2 bases, with 16 bases left between them. This CDR3 reads CASSLGGPGLQETQYF. CDR3 nucleotide sequence: TGTGCCAGCAGTTTGGGAGGACCGGGCCTACAAGAGACCCAGTACTTC.

The V gene is TRBV6-5, the J gene TRBJ1-3; D ambiguous. With 8 bases removed from V and 7 bases from J, the gap between germline ends came to 9 bases. CDR1 and CDR2 from the germline V gene are MNHEY and SVGAGI. This CDR3 region has 11 residues. CDR3 loop: CASRHGNTIYF. The CDR3 DNA sequence: TGTGCCAGCCGCCACGGGAACACCATATATTTT.

This clone was seen only a few times. The genes are TRBV5-4 and TRBJ1-1; 7 positions match TRBD1. The CDR3 is 14 residues long. The V gene's germline CDR1 is SGHNT and CDR2 YYREEE (reference sequence). J lost 2 bases, V lost 4 bases, and 5 bases had no gene match. CDR3: CASSLDRANTEAFF. CDR3 DNA sequence: TGTGCCAGCAGCCTCGACAGGGCCAACACTGAAGCTTTCTTT.

The chain is built from TRBV19 and TRBJ1-5; D is unresolved. Trimming shortened V by 3 bases and J by 8 bases, and 14 bases separated the two germline ends. CDR3 length: 14 residues. Per germline, CDR1 LNHDA and CDR2 SQIVND (reference sequence). CDR3 sequence (DNA): TGTGCCAGTAGTATTCCGGGGTTTGGGGAGCCCCAGCATTTT. It translates to CASSIPGFGEPQHF.

The sample holds a few counts of this clone. This sequence joins TRBV9 and TRBJ2-1; D is perhaps TRBD2 (6 bases). CDR1 is SGDLS, CDR2 YYNGEE, per germline. The CDR3 loop spans 17 amino acids. V dropped 0 bases and J dropped 6 bases, with 19 bases sitting between them. For the CDR3, the DNA is TGTGCCAGCAGCGTAGACGGGAGCCGAGTTCACGTCAATGAGCAGTTCTTC. This sequence encodes CASSVDGSRVHVNEQFF.

V is TRBV19 and J is TRBJ1-1, with 8 nucleotides matching TRBD1. The CDR3 covers 13 residues. The trim removed 2 bases at V and 5 bases at J, leaving 1 base unmatched. CDR1 and CDR2 (germline): LNHDA, SQIVND (reference sequence). CDR3 sequence: CASSIRTGTEAFF. The CDR3 nucleotides read TGTGCCAGTAGTATACGGACAGGGACTGAAGCTTTCTTT.

The V and J genes are TRBV4-3 and TRBJ2-3; 9 nucleotides match TRBD1. Germline loops: CDR1 LGHNA, CDR2 YSLEER. The CDR3 is made up of 16 amino acids. Trimming cost V 4 bases and J 3 bases; bases outside gene matches: 8. The CDR3 is CASSRSGTGHTDTQYF. The CDR3 nucleotides are TGCGCCAGCAGCCGTTCCGGGACAGGGCATACAGATACGCAGTATTTT.

The chain is built from TRBV15 and TRBJ2-2; 9 nucleotides match TRBD2. V lost 6 bases, J lost 6 bases, and 5 bases stayed unmatched. The length of the CDR3 is 14 residues. CDR1 and CDR2 (germline): LNHNV, YYDKDF (reference sequence). In nucleotides, the CDR3 is TGTGCCACCAGGGTTAGCGGGAGAGCCGGGGAGCTGTTTTTT. The encoded protein is CATRVSGRAGELFF.

A note on this clone: The junction differs from germline at one of its ends, possibly a read error. This sequence joins TRBV18 and TRBJ1-2; TRBD1 matches at 7 bases. CDR3 length: 15 residues. CDR1 is KGHSH, CDR2 LQKENI, per germline. CDR3 in amino acids: CASSPQGPGSYGYTF. DNA for the CDR3: TGTGCCAGCTCCCCACAGGGGCCTGGGAGCTATGGCTACACCTTC. The full variable domain, with the rest looked up from reference TRBV18 and TRBJ1-2, is NAGVMQNPRHLVRRRGQEARLRCSPMKGHSHVYWYRQLPEEGLKFMVYLQKENIIDESGMPKERFSAEFPKEGPSILRIQQVVRGDSAAYFCASSPQGPGSYGYTFGSGTRLTVV.

The V gene is TRBV28, the J gene TRBJ2-1, with 8 positions matching TRBD1. CDR1 and CDR2 (germline): MDHEN, SYDVKM. The V gene end was trimmed by 1 base and the J gene end by 5 bases; junction bases not matched to a gene: 4. The CDR3 has 15 residues. The CDR3 region is CASSLSGQAHNEQFF. The CDR3 coding sequence is TGTGCCAGCAGTTTATCGGGACAGGCCCACAATGAGCAGTTCTTC. Using reference TRBV28 and TRBJ2-1 for the parts outside the CDR3, the full variable domain is DVKVTQSSRYLVKRTGEKVFLECVQDMDHENMFWYRQDPGLGLRLIYFSYDVKMKEKGDIPEGYSVSREKKERFSLILESASTNQTSMYLCASSLSGQAHNEQFFGPGTRLTVL.

This chain's CDR3 is CASSLHGSHYGYTF. The CDR3 bases are TGTGCCAGCAGCTTGCACGGCAGTCACTATGGCTACACCTTC. The V and J genes are TRBV5-4 and TRBJ1-2; no firm D call. The germline gives CDR1 SGHNT, CDR2 YYREEE (reference sequence). The CDR3 runs to 14 residues. The V and J ends lost 1 base and 3 bases respectively, with 10 bases between them.

The gene calls are TRBV27 and TRBJ2-1; 10 positions agree with TRBD2. CDR1 and CDR2 from the germline V gene are MNHEY and SMNVEV (reference sequence). This CDR3 is 15 amino acids long. Trimming took 3 bases from V and 4 from J; bases not matched to a gene: 3. CDR3 amino acids: CASSFKREGYNEQFF. CDR3 nucleotides: TGTGCCAGCAGTTTTAAGCGGGAGGGTTACAATGAGCAGTTCTTC.

This clone was observed a few times. This sequence joins TRBV7-2 and TRBJ2-7; TRBD1 aligns across 10 bases. CDR3 length: 14 residues. The V segment lost 5 bases and the J segment 9 bases; nucleotides outside the gene matches: 10. Germline V gives CDR1 SGHTA, CDR2 FQGNSA. CDR3 region: CASSPGGQGLGQYF. The CDR3 DNA reads as TGTGCCAGCAGCCCAGGGGGACAGGGGCTGGGGCAGTACTTC.

CDR3 sequence: CASSTAGTGVRDTQYF. For the CDR3, the DNA is TGTGCCAGCAGTACGGCCGGGACAGGGGTTAGAGATACGCAGTATTTT. The chain joins TRBV28 to TRBJ2-3, with 10 nucleotides matching TRBD1. Germline assignment: CDR1 MDHEN and CDR2 SYDVKM. This CDR3 is built from 16 residues. The V segment lost 5 bases and the J segment 5 bases; nucleotides outside the gene matches: 10.

This clone showed up just a few times. The rearrangement joins TRBV9 to TRBJ2-2, with 8 bases identical to TRBD1. V lost 4 bases and J lost 6; bases outside the gene matches: 11. Germline V gives CDR1 SGDLS, CDR2 YYNGEE. The CDR3 runs to 16 residues. The CDR3 nucleotides are TGTGCCAGCAGCATCCGACAGGGGATGTCTGCCGGGGAGCTGTTTTTT. Protein product: CASSIRQGMSAGELFF.

The V gene is TRBV25-1, the J gene TRBJ2-1, with TRBD2 identical over 11 bases. The trim removed 3 bases at V and 6 bases at J, leaving 4 bases unmatched. Germline V gene data show CDR1 as MGHDK and CDR2 as SYGVNS. CDR3 length: 15 amino acids. Written as DNA, the CDR3 is TGTGCCAGCAGTGATCTTGGACTAGCGGGCAATGAGCAGTTCTTC. Its protein product is CASSDLGLAGNEQFF.

As concerns this clone: Other nucleotide sequences in the sample specify the same CDR3. The chain combines TRBV6-5 with TRBJ1-1, with D uncertain. Germline values: CDR1 MNHEY, CDR2 SVGAGI. Between the trimmed V and J ends, which lost 0 bases and 4 bases, there was a span of 6 bases. The CDR3 has 13 amino acids. The CDR3 DNA reads TGTGCCAGCAGTTACTCGGGAGGCACTGAAGCTTTCTTT. It yields the protein CASSYSGGTEAFF.

This chain links TRBV28 with TRBJ1-5; the match to TRBD1 covers 8 bases. From germline, CDR1 is MDHEN and CDR2 SYDVKM. The J segment lost 5 bases and the V segment lost 8 bases, leaving 5 bases of the junction unmatched. The CDR3 length is 13 residues. CDR3 residues: CASGDRGYQPQHF. The CDR3 region has the DNA TGTGCCAGCGGTGACAGGGGATATCAGCCCCAGCATTTT.

The chain recombines TRBV20-1 with TRBJ2-4, with no clear D. Germline CDR1 and CDR2: DFQATT and SNEGSKA (reference sequence). The CDR3 is 11 amino acids. V lost 6 bases and J lost 9, with 12 bases in between. The CDR3 DNA is TGCAGTGCAGTCTCGGCAGCCATTCAGTACTTC. Translating gives CSAVSAAIQYF.

This sequence joins TRBV19 and TRBJ2-1, with 7 bases matching TRBD1. CDR1 and CDR2 (germline): LNHDA, SQIVND (reference sequence). J was trimmed by 3 bases and V by 2 bases; bases with no gene match: 4. The CDR3 has 15 residues. The CDR3 region is CASSIMRTGYNEQFF. The CDR3 DNA is TGTGCCAGTAGTATAATGCGGACAGGCTACAATGAGCAGTTCTTC. Complete variable domain (other parts from reference TRBV19 and TRBJ2-1): DGGITQSPKYLFRKEGQNVTLSCEQNLNHDAMYWYRQDPGQGLRLIYYSQIVNDFQKGDIAEGYSVSREKKESFPLTVTSAQKNPTAFYLCASSIMRTGYNEQFFGPGTRLTVL.

This clone occurred a few times. The chain recombines TRBV6-5 with TRBJ1-5; the match to TRBD1 covers 9 bases. The CDR3 extends over 13 amino acids. The J segment lost 4 bases and the V segment lost 6 bases, leaving 1 base of the junction unmatched. The germline V gene has CDR1 MNHEY and CDR2 SVGAGI. The DNA of the CDR3 is TGTGCCAGCAGGGACAGGGGAAATCAGCCCCAGCATTTT. As protein: CASRDRGNQPQHF.

V gene TRBV4-1 combines with J gene TRBJ2-1; D is unclear. The CDR3 contains 14 residues. Trimming cost V 4 bases and J 5 bases, with 12 bases left between them. Per germline, CDR1 MGHRA and CDR2 YSYEKL. The CDR3 region is CASSPGPLHNEQFF. CDR3 in DNA: TGCGCCAGCAGCCCTGGACCCCTCCACAATGAGCAGTTCTTC.

The V call is TRBV11-2, the J call TRBJ2-1; 8 nucleotides align to TRBD1. The CDR3 totals 14 residues. Germline loops: CDR1 SGHAT, CDR2 FQNNGV. The J segment lost 0 bases and the V segment lost 7 bases, leaving 2 bases of the junction unmatched. The CDR3 loop reads CASTGTGSYNEQFF. The DNA of the CDR3 is TGTGCCAGCACCGGGACAGGCTCCTACAATGAGCAGTTCTTC.

The chain links TRBV5-1 to TRBJ2-5; weak D call: TRBD1 (6 bases). This CDR3 contains 15 residues. The germline CDR1 and CDR2 sequences are SGHRS and YFSETQ. The V gene lost 4 bases and the J gene lost 5 bases, with 18 bases spanning the gap. CDR3 amino acids: CASSAAQGPTETQYF. CDR3 sequence (DNA): TGCGCCAGCAGCGCCGCACAGGGTCCCACGGAGACCCAGTACTTC.

The genes are TRBV6-6 and TRBJ1-1, with 7 bases identical to TRBD1. The CDR3 covers 14 residues. The J segment lost 1 base and the V segment lost 6 bases, leaving 5 bases of the junction unmatched. Germline V CDR1 and CDR2: MNHNY, SVGAGI (reference sequence). The CDR3 nucleotides read TGTGCCAGCAGCCTGGGACAGTCGAACACTGAAGCTTTCTTT. It yields the protein CASSLGQSNTEAFF.